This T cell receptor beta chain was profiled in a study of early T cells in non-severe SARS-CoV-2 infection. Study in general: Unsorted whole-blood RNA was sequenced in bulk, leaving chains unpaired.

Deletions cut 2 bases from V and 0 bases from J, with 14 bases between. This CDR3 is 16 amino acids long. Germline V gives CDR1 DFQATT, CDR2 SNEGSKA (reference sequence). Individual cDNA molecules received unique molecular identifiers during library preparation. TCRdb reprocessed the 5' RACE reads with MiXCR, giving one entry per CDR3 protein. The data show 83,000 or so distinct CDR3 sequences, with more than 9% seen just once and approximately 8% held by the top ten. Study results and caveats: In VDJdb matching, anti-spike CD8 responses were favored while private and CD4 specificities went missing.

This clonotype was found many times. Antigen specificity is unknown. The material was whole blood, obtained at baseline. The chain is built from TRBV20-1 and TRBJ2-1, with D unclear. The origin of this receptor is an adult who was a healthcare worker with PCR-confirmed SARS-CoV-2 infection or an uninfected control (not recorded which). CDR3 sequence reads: CSARLAAPSSYNEQFF. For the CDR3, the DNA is TGCAGTGCTAGATTGGCGGCCCCGAGCTCCTACAATGAGCAGTTCTTC.